One and the same sample provided the 5 T cell receptor beta chains below, sequenced in a study of cytomegalovirus exposure and HLA in healthy donors. Primers included in the PCR were 60 Vbeta and 13 Jbeta primers. Assay used: immunoSEQ multiplex PCR; TCRdb lists only in-frame clones, some missing. The repertoire includes around 200,000 clones, roughly 85% of them detected once, and around 2.3% sits in the top ten. Sequencing was carried out using PBMCs. The receptors were gathered from a woman aged 45-59 years in good health and CMV-seronegative.

V is TRBV2 and J is TRBJ2-7; D uncertain. The CDR3 sequence is 12 residues long. Trimming left V 7 bases short and J 3 bases short, with 10 bases between. In germline, CDR1 is SNHLY, CDR2 FYNNEI. The CDR3 protein is CASKAEFYEQYF. The CDR3 DNA is TGTGCCAGCAAGGCGGAATTCTACGAGCAGTACTTC. The full variable domain, in which reference TRBV2 and TRBJ2-7 provide the parts outside the CDR3, is EPEVTQTPSHQVTQMGQEVILRCVPISNHLYFYWYRQILGQKVEFLVSFYNNEISEKSEIFDDQFSVERPDGSNFTLKIRSTKLEDSAMYFCASKAEFYEQYFGPGTRLTVT.

The chain uses TRBV10-3 and TRBJ2-5; 7 nucleotides agree with TRBD2. Germline-derived CDR1 and CDR2 are ENHRY and SYGVKD. This CDR3 has 14 residues. V lost 7 bases to trimming and J lost 5 bases; unmatched junction nucleotides: 10. CDR3 DNA sequence: TGTGCCATCAAACGGGAGGTATGGGGGGAGACCCAGTACTTC. Translated, it gives CAIKREVWGETQYF.

This clone has a single count. Germline is not matched at one junction end, which may reflect a read error. The chain carries TRBV7-9 and TRBJ2-7; weak D call: TRBD2 (6 bases). The CDR3 consists of 14 residues. Looked up from germline, CDR1 is SEHNR and CDR2 is FQNEAQ (reference sequence). The CDR3 is CSSSSGLLSYEQYF. For the CDR3, the DNA is TGTTCCAGCAGCTCGGGACTGCTATCCTACGAGCAGTACTTC.

This chain links TRBV19 with TRBJ2-4, with 10 bases aligning to TRBD1. Germline values: CDR1 LNHDA, CDR2 SQIVND (reference sequence). J gave up 0 bases and V 5 bases, and 4 bases lay outside the gene matches. The CDR3 runs 16 residues. Here the CDR3 DNA reads TGTGCCAGTAGTTGGGACAGGGGTAAAGCCAAAAACATTCAGTACTTC. It codes for CASSWDRGKAKNIQYF.

V usage is TRBV7-8 and J usage is TRBJ2-1; maybe TRBD2 (6 bases). CDR3 length: 15 residues. Germline CDR1 and CDR2: SGHVS and FQNEAQ. The ends were cut back, 2 bases at V and 3 bases at J, with 11 bases in the middle. CDR3 DNA sequence: TGTGCCAGCAGCTTATTGGACGGGGGCTACAATGAGCAGTTCTTC. Its protein is CASSLLDGGYNEQFF.